This entry features one T cell receptor beta chain sequence. Its antigen remains undetermined. Base-call qualities are not available, and no considerably larger clone is one nucleotide away. Donors were a few dozen systemically healthy Caucasian individuals from Russia aged roughly 6 to 90 years. Each donor gave about 9.8 milliliters of peripheral blood, drawn into EDTA-treated Vacutainer tubes. PBMCs were isolated by Ficoll-Paque density-gradient centrifugation, with at least 6 million obtained per sample. Trizol reagent was used to extract total RNA from the PBMCs, yielding at least 6 micrograms per sample. The percentages of naive CD45RAhigh/CD27high T cells were determined by flow cytometry on a PBMC aliquot from every donor. The record originates from a study of blood T cells in healthy people across ages (dated by TCRdb to 2014 to 2015). Background on the whole study: Template switching captured roughly one uniquely barcoded TCR beta cDNA molecule per two T cells in model experiments. The donors were divided into four age groups: young (average roughly 17 years), middle-aged (about 40), aged (62) and long-lived (nearly 85). Two additional independent replicas of 1 million unique cDNA reads from the same blood draw were analyzed for two donors (one aged 18 to 29 and one aged 80 or older). Using deep sequencing normalized with unique cDNA molecular identifiers, the study measured how TCR beta repertoire diversity changes with age. To avoid experimental bias, donors of different ages were distributed randomly across sequencing lanes. What the research found in general, with its limitations: The percentage of naive T cells measured by flow cytometry correlated strongly with observed TCR beta diversity. Observed TCR beta diversity per million T cells fell roughly linearly with age, and a significant reduction was already apparent by age roughly 40. Bulk unsorted PBMC profiling prevented conclusive comparison of naive and antigen-experienced compartments. Donor CMV infection status was unknown, potentially confounding age-related changes in expanded clonotypes. Estimates of total diversity based on one million sequenced T cells were considered lower bounds and underestimates. The long-lived group showed more naive CD4+ T cells, fewer expanded clones and increased TCR diversity than the aged group, suggesting age selection.

The library was built by means of 5' RACE. Data came from an Illumina HiSeq 2500. A second PCR of about 7 to 12 cycles was run with a J-beta primer mix and a sample-barcoded 5' primer. Each TCR beta cDNA molecule received a unique molecular identifier from a template-switch 5' adaptor carrying 12 random nucleotides. Each sample yielded at least 3 million CDR3-containing paired-end reads. First-strand cDNA was synthesized from all RNA with the Mint cDNA synthesis kit, primed by a TRBC-specific oligonucleotide. Following uracil-DNA glycosylase treatment, all cDNA underwent a first 18-cycle PCR with the universal primers M1SS and BC2_uni_R. Per the authors' processing: For normalization, 1 million high-quality reads were randomly selected from each sample, with every read carrying a distinct molecular identifier. Instead of being binned into consensus sequences, reads that shared molecular identifiers were thrown out. CDR3 identification, clonotype clustering and error correction used MiTCR with a Q25 quality threshold and the strictest error-elimination algorithm. A nonparametric unseen species model with Euler transformation was used to estimate a lower bound on total TCR beta diversity. The public reads were reprocessed in TCRdb via fastp at Q25 and MiXCR, keeping in-frame beta chains. Identical CDR3 protein sequences are pooled into one entry, listed with their most common genes and DNA. TCRdb, rather than the study authors, made the V and J calls. The sample records 1.5 million to 2 million distinct CDR3 sequences, about 50% of which are singletons. The ten top clones hold approximately 2% of the sample.

V loses 4 bases of germline sequence and J loses 7 bases, and the interval between the two ends is 22 bases. CDR1 and CDR2, per the germline V gene, are SGHDN and FVKESK. The CDR3 runs 16 amino acids, cysteine and phenylalanine included. Left in the record is the CDR3 DNA by itself, 48 bases read in frame from the first base. The receptor's source is a woman aged 40 to 55 in good health. Sequencing was done on a sample of blood. The rearranged chain carries TRBV14 and TRBJ1-1; TRBD1 could be the D gene, as 5 bases match. The nucleotides are TGTGCCAGCAGCCTTGCTTTCGGGGAAGGGGTTGGTGAAGCTTTCTTT. The encoded protein is CASSLAFGEGVGEAFF.